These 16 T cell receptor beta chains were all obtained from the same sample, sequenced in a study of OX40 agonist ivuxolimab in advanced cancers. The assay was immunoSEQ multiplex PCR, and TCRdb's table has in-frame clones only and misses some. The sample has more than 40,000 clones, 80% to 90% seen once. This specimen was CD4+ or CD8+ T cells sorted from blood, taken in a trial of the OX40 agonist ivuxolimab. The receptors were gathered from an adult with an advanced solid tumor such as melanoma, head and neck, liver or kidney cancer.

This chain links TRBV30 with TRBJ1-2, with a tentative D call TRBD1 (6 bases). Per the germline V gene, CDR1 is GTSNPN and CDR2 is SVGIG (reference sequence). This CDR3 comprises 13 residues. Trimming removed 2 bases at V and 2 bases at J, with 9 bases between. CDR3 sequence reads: CAWSTGINYGYTF. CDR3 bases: TGTGCCTGGAGTACAGGGATAAACTATGGCTACACCTTC.

CDR3 nucleotide sequence: TGTGCCAGCAGTAAGGCCATTGGCGACGAGCAGTACTTC. As protein: CASSKAIGDEQYF. The V call is TRBV6-6, the J call TRBJ2-7, with D uncertain. V gave up 5 bases and J gave up 5 bases, with 13 bases separating them. This CDR3 has 13 amino acids. Looked up from germline, CDR1 is MNHNY and CDR2 is SVGAGI (reference sequence).

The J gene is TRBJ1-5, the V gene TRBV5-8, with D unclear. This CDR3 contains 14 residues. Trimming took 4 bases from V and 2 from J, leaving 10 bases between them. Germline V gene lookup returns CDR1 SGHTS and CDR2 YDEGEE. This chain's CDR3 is CASSLGPRNQPQHF. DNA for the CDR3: TGTGCCAGCAGCCTCGGCCCCCGCAATCAGCCCCAGCATTTT.

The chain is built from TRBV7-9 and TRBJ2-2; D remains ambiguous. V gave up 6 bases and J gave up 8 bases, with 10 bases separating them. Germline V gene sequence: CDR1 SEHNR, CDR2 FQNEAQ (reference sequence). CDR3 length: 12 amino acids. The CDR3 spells CASRSPIGELFF. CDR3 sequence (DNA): TGTGCCAGCAGATCCCCGATTGGGGAGCTGTTTTTT.

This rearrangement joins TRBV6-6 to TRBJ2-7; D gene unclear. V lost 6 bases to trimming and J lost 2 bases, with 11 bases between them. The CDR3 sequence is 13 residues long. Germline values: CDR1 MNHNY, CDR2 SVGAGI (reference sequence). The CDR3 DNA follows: TGTGCCAGCAGCCCGGACCGACCCTACGAGCAGTACTTC. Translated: CASSPDRPYEQYF.

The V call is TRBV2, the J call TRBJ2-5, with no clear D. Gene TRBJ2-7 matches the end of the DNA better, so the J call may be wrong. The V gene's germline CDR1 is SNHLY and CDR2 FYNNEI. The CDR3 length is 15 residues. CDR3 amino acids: CASSDTAQFSYEQYF. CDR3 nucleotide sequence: TGTGCCAGCAGTGATACAGCCCAATTTTCCTACGAGCAGTACTTC.

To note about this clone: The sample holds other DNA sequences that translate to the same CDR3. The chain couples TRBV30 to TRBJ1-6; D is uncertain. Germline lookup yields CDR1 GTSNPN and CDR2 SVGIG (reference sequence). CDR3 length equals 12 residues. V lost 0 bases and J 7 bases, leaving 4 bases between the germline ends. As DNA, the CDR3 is TGTGCCTGGAGTGTGGGAAATTCACCCCTCCACTTT. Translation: CAWSVGNSPLHF.

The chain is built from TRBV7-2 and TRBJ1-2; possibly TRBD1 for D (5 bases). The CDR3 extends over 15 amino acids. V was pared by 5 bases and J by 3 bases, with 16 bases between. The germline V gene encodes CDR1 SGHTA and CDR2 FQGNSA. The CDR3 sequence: CASSRQGPGDYGYTF. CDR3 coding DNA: TGTGCCAGCAGCCGCCAGGGCCCGGGGGACTATGGCTACACCTTC.

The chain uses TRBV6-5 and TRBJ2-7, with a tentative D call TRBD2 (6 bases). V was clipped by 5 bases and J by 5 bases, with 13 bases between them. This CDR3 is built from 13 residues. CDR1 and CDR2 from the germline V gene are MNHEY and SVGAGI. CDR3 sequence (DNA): TGTGCCAGCAGTGAACGGGAGTTCCACGAGCAGTACTTC. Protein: CASSEREFHEQYF.

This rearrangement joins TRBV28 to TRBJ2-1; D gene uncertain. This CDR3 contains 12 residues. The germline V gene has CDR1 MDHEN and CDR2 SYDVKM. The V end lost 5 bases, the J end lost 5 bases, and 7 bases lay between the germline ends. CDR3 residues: CASSIRDNEQFF. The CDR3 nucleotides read TGTGCCAGCAGTATAAGGGACAATGAGCAGTTCTTC.

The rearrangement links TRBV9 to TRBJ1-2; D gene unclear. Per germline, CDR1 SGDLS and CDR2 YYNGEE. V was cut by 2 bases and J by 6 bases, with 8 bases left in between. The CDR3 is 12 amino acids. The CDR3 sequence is CASSVRQDGYTF. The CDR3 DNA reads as TGTGCCAGCAGCGTGCGGCAGGATGGCTACACCTTC.

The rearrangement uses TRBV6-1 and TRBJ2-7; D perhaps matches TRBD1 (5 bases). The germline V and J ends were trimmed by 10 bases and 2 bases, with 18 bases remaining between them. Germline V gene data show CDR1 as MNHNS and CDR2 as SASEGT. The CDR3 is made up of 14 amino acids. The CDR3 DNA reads TGTGCCACCACACAGGATCCACAGACCTACGAGCAGTACTTC. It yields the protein CATTQDPQTYEQYF.

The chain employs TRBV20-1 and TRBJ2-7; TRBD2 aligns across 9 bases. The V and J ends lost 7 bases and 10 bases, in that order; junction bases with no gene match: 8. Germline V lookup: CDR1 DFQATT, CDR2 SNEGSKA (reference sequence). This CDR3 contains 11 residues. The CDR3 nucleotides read TGCAGTGGCCAGCGGGAGGCGGGTCAGTACTTC. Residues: CSGQREAGQYF.

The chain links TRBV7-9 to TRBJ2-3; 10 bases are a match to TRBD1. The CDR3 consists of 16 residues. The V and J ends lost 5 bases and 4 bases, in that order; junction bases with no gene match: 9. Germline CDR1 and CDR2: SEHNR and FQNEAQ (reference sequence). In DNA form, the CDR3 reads TGTGCCAGCAGCGCCTCCGGGACAGGGGATTCAGATACGCAGTATTTT. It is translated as CASSASGTGDSDTQYF.

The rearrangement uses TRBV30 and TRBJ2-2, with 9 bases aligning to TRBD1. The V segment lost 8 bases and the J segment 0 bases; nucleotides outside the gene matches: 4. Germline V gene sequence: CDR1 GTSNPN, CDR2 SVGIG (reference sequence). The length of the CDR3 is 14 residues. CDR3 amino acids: CAVNRGPNTGELFF. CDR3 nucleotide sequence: TGTGCCGTGAACAGGGGGCCGAACACCGGGGAGCTGTTTTTT.

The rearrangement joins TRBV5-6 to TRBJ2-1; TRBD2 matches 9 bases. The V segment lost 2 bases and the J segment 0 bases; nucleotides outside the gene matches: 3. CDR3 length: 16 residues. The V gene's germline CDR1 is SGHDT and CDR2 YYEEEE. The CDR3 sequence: CASSLPAGGSYNEQFF. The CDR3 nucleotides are TGTGCCAGCAGCTTACCAGCGGGGGGCTCCTACAATGAGCAGTTCTTC.